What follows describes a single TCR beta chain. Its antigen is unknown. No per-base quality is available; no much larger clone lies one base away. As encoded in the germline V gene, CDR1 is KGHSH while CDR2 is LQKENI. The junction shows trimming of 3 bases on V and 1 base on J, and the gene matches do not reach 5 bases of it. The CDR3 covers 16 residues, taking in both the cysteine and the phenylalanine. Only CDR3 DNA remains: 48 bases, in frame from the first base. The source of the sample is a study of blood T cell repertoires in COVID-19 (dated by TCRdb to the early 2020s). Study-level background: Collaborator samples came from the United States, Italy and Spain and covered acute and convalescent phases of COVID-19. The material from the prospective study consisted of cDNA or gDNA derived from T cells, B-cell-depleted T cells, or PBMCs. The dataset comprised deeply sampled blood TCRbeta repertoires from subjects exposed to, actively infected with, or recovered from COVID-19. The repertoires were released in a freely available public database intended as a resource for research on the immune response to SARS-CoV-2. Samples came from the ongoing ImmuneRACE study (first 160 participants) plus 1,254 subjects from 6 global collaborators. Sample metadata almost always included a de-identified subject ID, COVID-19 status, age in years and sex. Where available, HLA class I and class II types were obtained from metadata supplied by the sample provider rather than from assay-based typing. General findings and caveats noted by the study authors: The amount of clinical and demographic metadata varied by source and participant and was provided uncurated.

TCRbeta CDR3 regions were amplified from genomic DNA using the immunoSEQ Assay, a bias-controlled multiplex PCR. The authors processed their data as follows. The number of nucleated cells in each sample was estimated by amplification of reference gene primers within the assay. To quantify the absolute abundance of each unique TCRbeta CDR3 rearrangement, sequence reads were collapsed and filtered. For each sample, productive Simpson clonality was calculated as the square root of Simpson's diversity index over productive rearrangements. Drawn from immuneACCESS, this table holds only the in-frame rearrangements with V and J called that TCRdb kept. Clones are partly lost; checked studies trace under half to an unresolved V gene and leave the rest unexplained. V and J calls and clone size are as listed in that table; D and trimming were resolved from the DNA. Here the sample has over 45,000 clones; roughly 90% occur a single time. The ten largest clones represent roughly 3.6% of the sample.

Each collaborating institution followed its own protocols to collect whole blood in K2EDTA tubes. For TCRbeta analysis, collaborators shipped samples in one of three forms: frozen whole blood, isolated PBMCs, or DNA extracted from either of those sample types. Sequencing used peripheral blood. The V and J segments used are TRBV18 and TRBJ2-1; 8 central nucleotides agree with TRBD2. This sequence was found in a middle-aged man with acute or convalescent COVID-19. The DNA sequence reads TGTGCCAGCTCACCTAACTTAGCGGGATCCTACAATGAGCAGTTCTTC. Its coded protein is CASSPNLAGSYNEQFF.